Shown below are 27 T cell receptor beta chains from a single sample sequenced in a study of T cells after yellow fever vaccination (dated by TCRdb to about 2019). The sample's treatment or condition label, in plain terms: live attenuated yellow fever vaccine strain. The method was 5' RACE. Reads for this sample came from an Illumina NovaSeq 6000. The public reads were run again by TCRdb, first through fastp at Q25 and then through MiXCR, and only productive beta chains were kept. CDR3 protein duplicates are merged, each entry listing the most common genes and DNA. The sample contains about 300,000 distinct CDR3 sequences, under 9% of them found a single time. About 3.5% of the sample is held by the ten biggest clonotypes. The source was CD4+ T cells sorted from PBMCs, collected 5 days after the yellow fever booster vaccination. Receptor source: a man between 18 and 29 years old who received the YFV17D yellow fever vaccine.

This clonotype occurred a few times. CDR3 loop: CASSEDFATQYF. The CDR3 bases are TGCGCCAGCAGCGAAGATTTTGCTACGCAGTATTTT. The genes are TRBV5-1 and TRBJ2-3; unclear D gene. The germline CDR1 and CDR2 sequences are SGHRS and YFSETQ. The germline V and J ends were trimmed by 4 bases and 8 bases, with 11 bases remaining between them. This CDR3 region has 12 residues.

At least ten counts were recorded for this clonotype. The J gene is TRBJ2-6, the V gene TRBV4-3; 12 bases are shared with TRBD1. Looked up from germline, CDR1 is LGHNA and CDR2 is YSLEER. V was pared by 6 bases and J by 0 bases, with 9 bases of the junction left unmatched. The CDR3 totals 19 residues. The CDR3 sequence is CASRRSGTGGPSGANVLTF. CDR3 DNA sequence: TGCGCCAGCAGGCGATCCGGGACAGGGGGCCCCTCTGGGGCCAACGTCCTGACTTTC.

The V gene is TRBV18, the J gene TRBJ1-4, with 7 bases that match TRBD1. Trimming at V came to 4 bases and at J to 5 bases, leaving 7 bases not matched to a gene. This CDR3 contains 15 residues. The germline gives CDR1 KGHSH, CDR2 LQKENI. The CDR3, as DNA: TGTGCCAGCTCACAAGGACAGGTCCGGAATGAAAAACTGTTTTTT. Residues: CASSQGQVRNEKLFF.

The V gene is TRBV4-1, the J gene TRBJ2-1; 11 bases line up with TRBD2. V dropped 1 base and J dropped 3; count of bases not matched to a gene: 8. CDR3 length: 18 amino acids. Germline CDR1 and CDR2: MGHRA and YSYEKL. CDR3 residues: CASSQGVAGGLSYNEQFF. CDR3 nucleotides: TGCGCCAGCAGCCAAGGGGTAGCGGGGGGGCTGAGCTACAATGAGCAGTTCTTC.

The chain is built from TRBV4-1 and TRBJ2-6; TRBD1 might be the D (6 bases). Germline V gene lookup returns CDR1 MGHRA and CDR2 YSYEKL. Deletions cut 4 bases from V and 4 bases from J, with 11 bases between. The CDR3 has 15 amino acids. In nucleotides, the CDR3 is TGCGCCAGCAGCCGTACAGGGACCGGGGCCAACGTCCTGACTTTC. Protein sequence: CASSRTGTGANVLTF.

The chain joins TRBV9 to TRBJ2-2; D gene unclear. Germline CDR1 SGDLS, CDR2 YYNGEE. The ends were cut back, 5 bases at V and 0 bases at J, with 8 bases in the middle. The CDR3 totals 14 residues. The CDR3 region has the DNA TGTGCCAGCAGAAGAGCTACGAACACCGGGGAGCTGTTTTTT. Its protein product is CASRRATNTGELFF.

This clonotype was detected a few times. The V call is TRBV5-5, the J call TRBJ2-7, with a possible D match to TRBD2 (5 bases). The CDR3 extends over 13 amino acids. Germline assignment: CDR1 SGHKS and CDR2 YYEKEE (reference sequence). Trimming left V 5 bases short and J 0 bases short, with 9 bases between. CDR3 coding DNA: TGTGCCAGCAGGAGGGTTAGCTCCTACGAGCAGTACTTC. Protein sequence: CASRRVSSYEQYF.

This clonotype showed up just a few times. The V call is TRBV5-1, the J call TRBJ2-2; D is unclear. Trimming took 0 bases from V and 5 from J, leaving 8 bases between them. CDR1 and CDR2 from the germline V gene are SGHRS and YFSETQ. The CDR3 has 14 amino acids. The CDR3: CASSLASETGELFF. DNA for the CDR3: TGCGCCAGCAGCTTGGCCTCCGAAACCGGGGAGCTGTTTTTT.

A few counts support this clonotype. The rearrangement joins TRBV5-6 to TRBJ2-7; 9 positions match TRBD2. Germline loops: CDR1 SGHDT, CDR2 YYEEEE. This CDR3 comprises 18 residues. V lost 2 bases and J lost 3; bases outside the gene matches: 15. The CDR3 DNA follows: TGTGCCAGCAGCTTTTGGCTAGCGGGGTCCGCCAGGAGCTACGAGCAGTACGTC. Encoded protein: CASSFWLAGSARSYEQYV.

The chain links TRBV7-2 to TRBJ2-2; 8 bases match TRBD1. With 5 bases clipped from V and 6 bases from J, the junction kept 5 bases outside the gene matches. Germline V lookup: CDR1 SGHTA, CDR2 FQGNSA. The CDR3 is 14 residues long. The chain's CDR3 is CASSADRVPGELFF. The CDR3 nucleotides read TGTGCCAGCAGCGCGGACAGGGTTCCCGGGGAGCTGTTTTTT.

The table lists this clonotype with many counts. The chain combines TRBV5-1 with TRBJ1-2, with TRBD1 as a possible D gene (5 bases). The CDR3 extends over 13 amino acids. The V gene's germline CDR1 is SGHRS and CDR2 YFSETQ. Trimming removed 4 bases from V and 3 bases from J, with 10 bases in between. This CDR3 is CASSIVGDYGYTF. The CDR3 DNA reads TGCGCCAGCAGCATAGTAGGGGACTATGGCTACACCTTC. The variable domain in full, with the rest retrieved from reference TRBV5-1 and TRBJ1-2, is KAGVTQTPRYLIKTRGQQVTLSCSPISGHRSVSWYQQTPGQGLQFLFEYFSETQRNKGNFPGRFSGRQFSNSRSEMNVSTLELGDSALYLCASSIVGDYGYTFGSGTRLTVV.

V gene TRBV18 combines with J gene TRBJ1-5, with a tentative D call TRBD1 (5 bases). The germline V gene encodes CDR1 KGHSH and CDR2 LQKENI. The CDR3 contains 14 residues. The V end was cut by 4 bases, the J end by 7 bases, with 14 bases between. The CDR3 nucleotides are TGTGCCAGCTCACTACTCAGGGAACGACAGCCCCAGCATTTT. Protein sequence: CASSLLRERQPQHF.

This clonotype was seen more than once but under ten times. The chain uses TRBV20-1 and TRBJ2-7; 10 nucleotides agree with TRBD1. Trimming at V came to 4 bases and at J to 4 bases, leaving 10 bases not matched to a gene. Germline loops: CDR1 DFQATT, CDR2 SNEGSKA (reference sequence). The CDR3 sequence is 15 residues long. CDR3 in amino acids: CSANLWDRGRYEQYV. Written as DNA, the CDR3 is TGCAGTGCTAACCTCTGGGACAGGGGTAGGTACGAGCAGTACGTC.

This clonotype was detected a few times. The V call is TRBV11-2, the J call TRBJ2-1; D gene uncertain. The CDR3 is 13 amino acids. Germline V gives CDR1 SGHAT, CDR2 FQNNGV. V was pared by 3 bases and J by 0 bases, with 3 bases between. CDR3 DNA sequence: TGTGCCAGCAGCTTTGCCTCCTACAATGAGCAGTTCTTC. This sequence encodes CASSFASYNEQFF.

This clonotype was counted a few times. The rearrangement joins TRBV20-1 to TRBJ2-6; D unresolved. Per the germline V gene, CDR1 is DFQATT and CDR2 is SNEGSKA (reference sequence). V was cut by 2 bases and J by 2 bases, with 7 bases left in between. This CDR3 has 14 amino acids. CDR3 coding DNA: TGCAGTGCTAGAAAAGGGCCTGGGGCCAACGTCCTGACTTTC. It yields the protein CSARKGPGANVLTF.

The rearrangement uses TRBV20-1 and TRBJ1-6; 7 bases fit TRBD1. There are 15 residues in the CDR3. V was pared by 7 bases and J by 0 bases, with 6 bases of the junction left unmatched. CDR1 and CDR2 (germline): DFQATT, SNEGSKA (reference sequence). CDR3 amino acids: CSVRTGDSYNSPLHF. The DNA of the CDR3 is TGCAGTGTTAGGACAGGCGACTCCTATAATTCACCCCTCCACTTT.

The CDR3 reads CATSSPWADTQYF. The CDR3, as DNA: TGTGCCACCAGCTCACCCTGGGCAGATACGCAGTATTTT. This rearrangement joins TRBV15 to TRBJ2-3; D remains unclear. This CDR3 region has 13 residues. The V end was cut by 5 bases, the J end by 4 bases, with 10 bases between. Germline CDR1 is LNHNV and CDR2 is YYDKDF (reference sequence).

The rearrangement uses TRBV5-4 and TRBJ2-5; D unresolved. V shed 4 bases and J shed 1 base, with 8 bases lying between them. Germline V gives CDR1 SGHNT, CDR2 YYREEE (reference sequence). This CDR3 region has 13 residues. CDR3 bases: TGTGCCAGCAGCGGGCACGGCCAAGAGACCCAGTACTTC. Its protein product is CASSGHGQETQYF.

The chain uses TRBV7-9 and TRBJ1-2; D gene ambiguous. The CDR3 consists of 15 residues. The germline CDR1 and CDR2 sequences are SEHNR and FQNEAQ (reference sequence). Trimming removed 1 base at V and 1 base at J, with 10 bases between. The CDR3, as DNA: TGTGCCAGCAGCTTAGTGGCGGGCAGTAACTATGGCTACACCTTC. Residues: CASSLVAGSNYGYTF.

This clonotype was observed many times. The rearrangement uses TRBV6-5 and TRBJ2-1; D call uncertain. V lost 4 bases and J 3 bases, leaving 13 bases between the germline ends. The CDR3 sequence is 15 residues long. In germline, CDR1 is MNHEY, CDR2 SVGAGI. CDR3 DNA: TGTGCCAGCAGTTTTCGGGCCGCGATCTACAATGAGCAGTTCTTC. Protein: CASSFRAAIYNEQFF.

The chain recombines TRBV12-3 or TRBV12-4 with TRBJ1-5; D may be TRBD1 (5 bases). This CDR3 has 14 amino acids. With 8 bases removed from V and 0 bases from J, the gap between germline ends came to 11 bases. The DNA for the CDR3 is TGTGCCAGCCAGGGTTTGAATAGCAATCAGCCCCAGCATTTT. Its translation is CASQGLNSNQPQHF.

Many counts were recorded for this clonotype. The CDR3 loop is CASSPPGVRSPGTQYF. CDR3 DNA: TGTGCCAGCAGTCCCCCGGGAGTACGAAGTCCGGGTACGCAGTATTTT. This chain connects TRBV28 to TRBJ2-3; D possibly corresponds to TRBD2 (6 bases). The CDR3 loop spans 16 amino acids. V lost 5 bases, J lost 8 bases, and 23 bases lay in between. In germline, CDR1 is MDHEN, CDR2 SYDVKM.

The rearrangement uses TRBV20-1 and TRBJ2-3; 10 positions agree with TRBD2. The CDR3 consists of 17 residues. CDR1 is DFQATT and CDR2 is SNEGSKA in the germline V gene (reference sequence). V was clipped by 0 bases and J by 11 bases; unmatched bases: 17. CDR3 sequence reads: CSARDWPSGGPRSGQYF. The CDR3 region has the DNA TGCAGTGCTAGAGATTGGCCTAGCGGGGGACCCAGGTCAGGGCAGTATTTT.

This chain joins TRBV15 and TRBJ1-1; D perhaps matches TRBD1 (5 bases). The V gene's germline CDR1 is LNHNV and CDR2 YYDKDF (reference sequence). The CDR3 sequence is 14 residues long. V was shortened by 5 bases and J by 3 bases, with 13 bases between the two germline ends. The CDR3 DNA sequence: TGTGCCACCAGCCCGGATGGGGCCTACACTGAAGCTTTCTTT. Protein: CATSPDGAYTEAFF.

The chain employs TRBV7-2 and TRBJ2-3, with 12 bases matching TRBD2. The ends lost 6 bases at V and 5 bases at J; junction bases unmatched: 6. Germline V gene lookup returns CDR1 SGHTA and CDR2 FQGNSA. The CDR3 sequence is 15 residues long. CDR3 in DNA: TGTGCCAGCAGACTTCTAGCGGGAGGGGAAGATACGCAGTATTTT. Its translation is CASRLLAGGEDTQYF.

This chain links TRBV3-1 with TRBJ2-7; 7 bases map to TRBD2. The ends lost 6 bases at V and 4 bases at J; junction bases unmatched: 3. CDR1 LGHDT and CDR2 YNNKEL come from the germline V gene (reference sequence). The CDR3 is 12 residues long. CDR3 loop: CASSRLAYEQYF. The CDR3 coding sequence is TGTGCCAGCAGTCGACTAGCATACGAGCAGTACTTC.

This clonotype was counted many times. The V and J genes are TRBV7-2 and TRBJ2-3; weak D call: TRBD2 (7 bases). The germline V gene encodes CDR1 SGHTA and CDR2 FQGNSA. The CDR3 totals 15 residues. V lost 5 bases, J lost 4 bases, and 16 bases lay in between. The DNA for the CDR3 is TGTGCCAGCAGCCTAGTGGGGGGGGCCCCAGATACGCAGTATTTT. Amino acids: CASSLVGGAPDTQYF.